This T cell receptor beta chain was retrieved from a study of control samples from healthy donors and cancer patients. Measured with immunoSEQ multiplex PCR; TCRdb has only the in-frame clones, and not every one. The sample yields around 180,000 clones, around 88% seen once. The V and J ends lost 6 bases and 4 bases, in that order; junction bases with no gene match: 5. This CDR3 is 14 amino acids long. The V gene's germline CDR1 is LNHDA and CDR2 SQIVND (reference sequence). This TCR was sampled from a woman aged 25 to 45 in good health. Sequenced material: blood. The chain has TRBV19 and TRBJ1-4; TRBD1 matches at 7 bases. DNA for the CDR3: TGTGCCAGTAGGAACCGACAGGGTAATGAAAAACTGTTTTTT. Its protein is CASRNRQGNEKLFF.